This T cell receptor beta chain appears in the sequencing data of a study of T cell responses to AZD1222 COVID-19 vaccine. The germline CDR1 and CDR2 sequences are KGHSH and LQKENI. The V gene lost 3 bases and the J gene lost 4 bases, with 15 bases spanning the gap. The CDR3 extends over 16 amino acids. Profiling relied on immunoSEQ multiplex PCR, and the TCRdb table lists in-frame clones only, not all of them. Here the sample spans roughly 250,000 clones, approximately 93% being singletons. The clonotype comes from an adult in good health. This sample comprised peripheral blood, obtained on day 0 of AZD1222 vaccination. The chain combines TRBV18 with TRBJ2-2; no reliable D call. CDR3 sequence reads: CASSPGSRGATGELFF. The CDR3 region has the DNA TGTGCCAGCTCACCGGGCAGCCGCGGAGCCACCGGGGAGCTGTTTTTT.